These 20 T cell receptor beta chains were sequenced from one sample in a study of blood T cells in healthy people across ages. Using a J-beta primer mix together with a sample-barcoded 5' primer, a second PCR was run for about 6 to 11 cycles. MiXCR was run by TCRdb on the 5' RACE reads, yielding one entry per CDR3 protein. The table shows some 1.4 million distinct CDR3 sequences, with 35% to 45% occurring only once. The specimen sequenced was blood. The receptors were gathered from a woman aged 18-30 years in good health.

The chain combines TRBV5-6 with TRBJ2-7; the match to TRBD1 covers 8 bases. J lost 5 bases, V lost 4 bases, and 14 bases had no gene match. Germline CDR1 is SGHDT and CDR2 is YYEEEE. The CDR3 is 16 amino acids. The CDR3 here is CASSTYRTGSPDEQYF. The CDR3 DNA reads as TGTGCCAGCAGCACCTACCGGACAGGGTCCCCCGACGAGCAGTACTTC.

The chain employs TRBV28 and TRBJ1-2, with 9 nucleotides matching TRBD1. Unmatched junction bases numbered 11, after V lost 5 bases and J lost 7 bases. Germline CDR1 MDHEN, CDR2 SYDVKM. This CDR3 spans 15 amino acids. The CDR3, as DNA: TGTGCCAGCAGTAAGCCGGGACAGGGTTACTCTGGCTACACCTTC. Translating gives CASSKPGQGYSGYTF.

The V and J genes are TRBV5-5 and TRBJ1-1; D might be TRBD1 (5 bases). The CDR3 is 12 amino acids. The V gene lost 2 bases and the J gene lost 7 bases, with 9 bases spanning the gap. The V gene's germline CDR1 is SGHKS and CDR2 YYEKEE (reference sequence). CDR3 sequence reads: CASSFSGIEAFF. CDR3 nucleotide sequence: TGTGCCAGCAGCTTTTCAGGGATTGAAGCTTTCTTT.

This clonotype was observed a few times. The chain combines TRBV11-2 with TRBJ2-1; 7 nucleotides line up with TRBD1. J lost 6 bases, V lost 5 bases, and 7 bases had no gene match. The CDR3 covers 14 residues. Germline V lookup: CDR1 SGHAT, CDR2 FQNNGV. The CDR3 here is CASSRQGSVNEQFF. The CDR3 nucleotides read TGTGCCAGCAGCCGACAGGGTTCGGTCAATGAGCAGTTCTTC.

The rearrangement uses TRBV20-1 and TRBJ2-3; no reliable D call. Trimming shortened V by 3 bases and J by 1 base, and 17 bases separated the two germline ends. This CDR3 spans 16 amino acids. Germline lookup yields CDR1 DFQATT and CDR2 SNEGSKA (reference sequence). The CDR3 loop is CSASPIPSKRTDTQYF. CDR3 DNA sequence: TGCAGTGCTAGTCCCATCCCTTCTAAGCGCACAGATACGCAGTATTTT.

The rearrangement uses TRBV6-1 and TRBJ2-7; 7 bases map to TRBD1. V lost 7 bases to trimming and J lost 2 bases; unmatched junction nucleotides: 14. Germline CDR1 MNHNS, CDR2 SASEGT. There are 16 residues in the CDR3. The CDR3 sequence: CASTLEIRGQAYEQYF. CDR3 bases: TGTGCCAGCACCCTAGAGATTAGGGGGCAGGCCTACGAGCAGTACTTC.

The chain couples TRBV20-1 to TRBJ1-6; the D is unclear. The CDR3 totals 13 residues. CDR1 and CDR2 (germline): DFQATT, SNEGSKA (reference sequence). V shed 3 bases and J shed 5 bases, with 8 bases lying between them. CDR3 in amino acids: CSASASDNSPLHF. The DNA for the CDR3 is TGCAGTGCTAGCGCATCTGATAATTCACCCCTCCACTTT.

The chain couples TRBV10-3 to TRBJ1-2, with TRBD1 as a possible D gene (6 bases). V was shortened by 4 bases and J by 4 bases, with 16 bases between the two germline ends. The CDR3 is 15 amino acids. Germline CDR1 reads ENHRY; CDR2 reads SYGVKD. The CDR3 loop is CAISGTASGGYGYTF. The CDR3 DNA reads TGTGCCATCAGTGGGACAGCCTCCGGGGGCTATGGCTACACCTTC.

In this sample, this clonotype turned up many times. This rearrangement joins TRBV29-1 to TRBJ2-2; D gene uncertain. The V gene lost 5 bases and the J gene lost 3 bases, with 4 bases spanning the gap. In germline, CDR1 is SQVTM, CDR2 ANQGSEA. This CDR3 contains 11 residues. The CDR3 is CSVRDTGELFF. Here the CDR3 DNA reads TGCAGCGTTCGGGACACCGGGGAGCTGTTTTTT.

This chain links TRBV11-1 with TRBJ2-4, with 7 bases identical to TRBD1. The J call may be in error: the DNA end matches TRBJ2-7 better. The CDR3 loop spans 15 amino acids. From germline, CDR1 is SGHAT and CDR2 FQDESV (reference sequence). As DNA, the CDR3 is TGTGCCAGCAGCCCACAAAACAGGGGATACTACGAGCAGTACTTC. Its protein product is CASSPQNRGYYEQYF.

The rearrangement links TRBV27 to TRBJ1-1; D gene uncertain. Trimming left V 8 bases short and J 4 bases short, with 14 bases between. There are 13 residues in the CDR3. The germline gives CDR1 MNHEY, CDR2 SMNVEV (reference sequence). The CDR3 bases are TGTGCCAGCGCCCTTACAGCCCCCACTGAAGCTTTCTTT. It yields the protein CASALTAPTEAFF.

The chain carries TRBV28 and TRBJ1-2; 8 bases are a match to TRBD1. The CDR3 totals 15 residues. Germline values: CDR1 MDHEN, CDR2 SYDVKM. V dropped 6 bases and J dropped 6; count of bases not matched to a gene: 12. CDR3: CASSSPGQGGDGYTF. The CDR3 bases are TGTGCCAGCAGCTCACCCGGACAGGGAGGGGATGGCTACACCTTC.

A few counts support this clonotype. V and J are TRBV7-9 and TRBJ2-7; D uncertain. The CDR3 contains 12 residues. CDR1 SEHNR and CDR2 FQNEAQ come from the germline V gene (reference sequence). V was shortened by 10 bases and J by 4 bases, with 14 bases between the two germline ends. The CDR3 sequence is CATSNSRYEQYF. CDR3 nucleotide sequence: TGTGCCACCTCAAACTCCCGATACGAGCAGTACTTC.

The chain has TRBV7-9 and TRBJ1-2; D remains ambiguous. V lost 4 bases, J lost 8 bases, and 14 bases lay in between. The length of the CDR3 is 13 residues. CDR1 is SEHNR, CDR2 FQNEAQ, per germline (reference sequence). The DNA for the CDR3 is TGTGCCAGCAGCTCTAGCGGGAGGCAGGGCTACACCTTC. It translates to CASSSSGRQGYTF.

J is TRBJ1-1 and V is TRBV7-9; perhaps TRBD1 as D (5 bases). CDR1 is SEHNR and CDR2 is FQNEAQ in the germline V gene (reference sequence). The CDR3 spans 14 residues. The V end lost 6 bases, the J end lost 4 bases, and 15 bases lay between the germline ends. CDR3: CASSRGGTITEAFF. The CDR3 coding sequence is TGTGCCAGCAGTCGCGGGGGGACGATCACTGAAGCTTTCTTT.

This clonotype was seen a handful of times. The chain uses TRBV27 and TRBJ2-1; 9 bases match TRBD2. This CDR3 contains 16 residues. Germline CDR1 is MNHEY and CDR2 is SMNVEV (reference sequence). The J segment lost 4 bases and the V segment lost 7 bases, leaving 11 bases of the junction unmatched. The CDR3 spells CASTRSGGPSYNEQFF. CDR3 coding DNA: TGTGCCAGCACCCGTAGCGGGGGACCTTCATACAATGAGCAGTTCTTC.

The chain employs TRBV5-1 and TRBJ2-5; TRBD2 aligns across 9 bases. J gave up 5 bases and V 1 base, and 9 bases lay outside the gene matches. This CDR3 is 16 amino acids long. The germline gives CDR1 SGHRS, CDR2 YFSETQ. The DNA for the CDR3 is TGCGCCAGCAGCTTGTTTAGCGGGAGCCCTGGGGAGACCCAGTACTTC. This gives the protein CASSLFSGSPGETQYF.

This clonotype was observed at least ten times. The chain joins TRBV29-1 to TRBJ2-3; D is unresolved. V gave up 5 bases and J gave up 7 bases, with 13 bases separating them. The CDR3 has 12 amino acids. Germline lookup yields CDR1 SQVTM and CDR2 ANQGSEA. CDR3 in amino acids: CSVTDGAYTQYF. Written as DNA, the CDR3 is TGCAGCGTTACGGACGGAGCCTATACGCAGTATTTT.

This clonotype was counted a few times. The CDR3 loop is CASSGTLTDTQYF. In DNA, the CDR3 is TGTGCCAGCAGTGGAACTCTCACAGATACGCAGTATTTT. The chain carries TRBV6-1 and TRBJ2-3; D remains ambiguous. Trimming shortened V by 4 bases and J by 2 bases, and 7 bases separated the two germline ends. Germline V gives CDR1 MNHNS, CDR2 SASEGT. This CDR3 contains 13 residues.

This clonotype was detected a few times. The chain uses TRBV6-2 or TRBV6-3 and TRBJ2-1, with no clear D. Trimming shortened V by 4 bases and J by 0 bases, and 10 bases separated the two germline ends. Germline V gene lookup returns CDR1 MNHEY and CDR2 SVGEGT. The CDR3 covers 15 residues. In DNA form, the CDR3 reads TGTGCCAGCAGTTCGGCGTCTCACTCCTACAATGAGCAGTTCTTC. Protein: CASSSASHSYNEQFF.